A selection of T cell receptor beta chains follows, all from one sample in a study of blood T cell repertoires in COVID-19. The method was immunoSEQ multiplex PCR; TCRdb's version includes in-frame clones alone and lacks a portion of them. The sample has over 150,000 clones, roughly four fifths seen once. Specimen: PBMCs or T cells enriched from blood (not recorded which). The receptors here all came from a man aged 35 to 55 who had recovered from COVID-19. Each CDR3 is given with its conserved first and last residue. A D gene is named only where the DNA matches it firmly. Size is omitted from some rows. Given values are once, few, many or a class for expanded clones.

TRBJ2-7,TRBV3-1/TRBV3-2,NA,NA,CASSQFGVSYEQYF,TGTGCCAGCAGCCAATTCGGGGTTTCCTACGAGCAGTACTTC
TRBJ2-7,TRBV3-1/TRBV3-2,TRBD2,NA,CASSQGLAGGDYEQYF,TGTGCCAGCAGCCAAGGACTAGCGGGGGGCGATTACGAGCAGTACTTC
TRBJ2-5,TRBV4-2,TRBD2,NA,CASSQAGLAGGQETQYF,TGTGCCAGCAGCCAAGCTGGGCTAGCGGGGGGACAAGAGACCCAGTACTTC
TRBJ1-2,TRBV2,NA,NA,CASRTGGFGYTF,TGTGCCAGCAGGACGGGGGGATTCGGCTACACCTTC
TRBJ2-5,TRBV11-3,NA,NA,CASSLRATGYQETQYF,TGTGCCAGCAGCTTAAGAGCGACGGGTTACCAAGAGACCCAGTACTTC
TRBJ2-7,TRBV6-1,TRBD1,NA,CASSERTGGSDEQYF,TGTGCCAGCAGTGAAAGGACAGGGGGCTCAGACGAGCAGTACTTC
TRBJ2-1,TRBV5-4,TRBD2,once,CASSPRTSGGAYNEQFF,TGTGCCAGCAGCCCGAGGACTAGCGGGGGGGCCTACAATGAGCAGTTCTTC
TRBJ2-3,TRBV2,NA,few,CASSVTGMNTQYF,TGTGCCAGCAGTGTCACGGGGATGAATACGCAGTATTTT
TRBJ1-4,TRBV10-3,TRBD1,NA,CAISTTGDPNEKLFF,TGTGCCATCAGCACAACAGGGGACCCGAATGAAAAACTGTTTTTT
TRBJ2-3,TRBV2,TRBD2,NA,CAGFSGAPDTQYF,TGTGCCGGATTTAGCGGGGCCCCAGATACGCAGTATTTT
TRBJ2-3,TRBV14,NA,NA,CASSGFLTDTQYF,TGTGCCTCCTCGGGGTTTCTCACAGATACGCAGTATTTT